The 2 T cell receptor beta chains listed next were all sequenced from one sample in a study of shared clonotypes between healthy human individuals. TCRdb keeps only in-frame clones here, not all; method: immunoSEQ multiplex PCR. The sample yields approximately 980,000 clones, over 75% seen once. The sequencing input was memory CD4+ T cells sorted from blood. Sample subset: CD45RA-negative fraction. The receptors originated from a man younger than 35 in good health.

With respect to this clone: With a much larger clone just one base away, this may be a read error. The chain carries TRBV7-9 and TRBJ1-5; D gene ambiguous. V was shortened by 1 base and J by 0 bases, with 1 base between the two germline ends. Germline V gives CDR1 SEHNR, CDR2 FQNEAQ (reference sequence). The CDR3 spans 13 residues. CDR3 protein: CASSLVSNQPQHF. CDR3 bases: TGTGCCAGCAGCTTAGTTAGCAATCAGCCCCAGCATTTT.

This clone was picked up one time. This chain uses TRBV19 with TRBJ1-1, with D perhaps matching TRBD1 (5 bases). The CDR3 covers 14 residues. CDR1 and CDR2 from the germline V gene are LNHDA and SQIVND (reference sequence). The ends were cut back, 3 bases at V and 1 base at J, with 9 bases in the middle. CDR3 sequence (DNA): TGTGCCAGTAGTATCCGCAGGGAGAACACTGAAGCTTTCTTT. As protein: CASSIRRENTEAFF.